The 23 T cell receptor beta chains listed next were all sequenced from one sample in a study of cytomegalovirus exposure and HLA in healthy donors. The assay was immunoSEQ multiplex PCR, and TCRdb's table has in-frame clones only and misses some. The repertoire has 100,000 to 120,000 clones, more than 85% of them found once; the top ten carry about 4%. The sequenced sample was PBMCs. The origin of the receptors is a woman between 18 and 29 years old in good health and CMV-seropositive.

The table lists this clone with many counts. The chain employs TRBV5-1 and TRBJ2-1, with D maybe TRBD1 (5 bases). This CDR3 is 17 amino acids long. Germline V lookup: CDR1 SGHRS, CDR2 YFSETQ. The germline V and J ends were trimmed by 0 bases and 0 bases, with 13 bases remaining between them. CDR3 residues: CASSLEDISHSYNEQFF. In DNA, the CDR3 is TGCGCCAGCAGCTTGGAGGACATTTCTCACTCCTACAATGAGCAGTTCTTC. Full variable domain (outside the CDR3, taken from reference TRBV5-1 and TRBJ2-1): KAGVTQTPRYLIKTRGQQVTLSCSPISGHRSVSWYQQTPGQGLQFLFEYFSETQRNKGNFPGRFSGRQFSNSRSEMNVSTLELGDSALYLCASSLEDISHSYNEQFFGPGTRLTVL.

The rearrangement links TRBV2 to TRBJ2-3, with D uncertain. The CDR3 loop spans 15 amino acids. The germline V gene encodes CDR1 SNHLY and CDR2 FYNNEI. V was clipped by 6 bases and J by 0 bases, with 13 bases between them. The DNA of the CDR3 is TGTGCCAGCAGAGTGCGACAACCTAGCACAGATACGCAGTATTTT. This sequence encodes CASRVRQPSTDTQYF.

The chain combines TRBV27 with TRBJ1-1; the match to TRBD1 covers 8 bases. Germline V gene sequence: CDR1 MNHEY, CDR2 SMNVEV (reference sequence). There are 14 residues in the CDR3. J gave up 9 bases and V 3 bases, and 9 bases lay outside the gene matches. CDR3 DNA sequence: TGTGCCAGCAGTTTTTGGCAGGGGGCGGAAAAAGCTTTCTTT. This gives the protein CASSFWQGAEKAFF.

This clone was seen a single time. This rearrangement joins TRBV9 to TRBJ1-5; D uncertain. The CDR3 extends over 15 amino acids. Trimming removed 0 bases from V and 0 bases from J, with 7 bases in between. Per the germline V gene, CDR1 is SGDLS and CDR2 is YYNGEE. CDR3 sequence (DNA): TGTGCCAGCAGCGTAGCACCAGATAGCAATCAGCCCCAGCATTTT. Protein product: CASSVAPDSNQPQHF.

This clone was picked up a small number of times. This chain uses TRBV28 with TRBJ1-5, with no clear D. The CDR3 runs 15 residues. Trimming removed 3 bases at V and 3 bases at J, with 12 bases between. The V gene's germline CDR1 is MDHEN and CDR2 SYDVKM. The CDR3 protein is CASSLAGRPNQPQHF. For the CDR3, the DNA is TGTGCCAGCAGTTTGGCGGGGAGACCCAATCAGCCCCAGCATTTT.

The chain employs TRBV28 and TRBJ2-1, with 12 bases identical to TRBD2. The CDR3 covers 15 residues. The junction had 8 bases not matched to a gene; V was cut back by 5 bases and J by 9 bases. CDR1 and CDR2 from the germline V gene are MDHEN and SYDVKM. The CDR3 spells CASSTRLAGVVEQFF. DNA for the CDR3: TGTGCCAGCAGTACCCGACTAGCGGGAGTTGTTGAGCAGTTCTTC. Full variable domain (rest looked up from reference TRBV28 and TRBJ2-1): DVKVTQSSRYLVKRTGEKVFLECVQDMDHENMFWYRQDPGLGLRLIYFSYDVKMKEKGDIPEGYSVSREKKERFSLILESASTNQTSMYLCASSTRLAGVVEQFFGPGTRLTVL.

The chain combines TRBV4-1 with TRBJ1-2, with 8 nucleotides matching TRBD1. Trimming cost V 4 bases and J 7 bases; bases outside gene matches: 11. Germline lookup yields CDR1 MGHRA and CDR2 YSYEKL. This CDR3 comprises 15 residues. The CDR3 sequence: CASSPSDRAVGGYTF. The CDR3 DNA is TGCGCCAGCAGCCCCTCGGACAGGGCAGTAGGTGGCTACACCTTC.

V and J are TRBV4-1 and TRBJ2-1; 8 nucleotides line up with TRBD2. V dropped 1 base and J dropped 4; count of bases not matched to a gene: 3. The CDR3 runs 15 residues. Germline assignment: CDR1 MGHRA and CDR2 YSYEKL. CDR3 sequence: CASSQVTSGYNEQFF. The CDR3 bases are TGCGCCAGCAGCCAAGTCACTAGCGGTTACAATGAGCAGTTCTTC.

This chain's CDR3 is CASSAPGNQPQHF. CDR3 sequence (DNA): TGTGCCAGCAGTGCCCCAGGTAATCAGCCCCAGCATTTT. The chain employs TRBV28 and TRBJ1-5; D gene ambiguous. CDR1 MDHEN and CDR2 SYDVKM come from the germline V gene. This CDR3 region has 13 residues. Between the trimmed V and J ends, which lost 5 bases and 4 bases, there was a span of 9 bases. Drawing the rest from reference TRBV28 and TRBJ1-5, the complete variable domain is DVKVTQSSRYLVKRTGEKVFLECVQDMDHENMFWYRQDPGLGLRLIYFSYDVKMKEKGDIPEGYSVSREKKERFSLILESASTNQTSMYLCASSAPGNQPQHFGDGTRLSIL.

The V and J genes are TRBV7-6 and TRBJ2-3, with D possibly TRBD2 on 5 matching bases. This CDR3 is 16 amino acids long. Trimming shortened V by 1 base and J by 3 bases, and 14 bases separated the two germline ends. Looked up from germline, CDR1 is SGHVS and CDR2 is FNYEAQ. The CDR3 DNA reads TGTGCCAGCAGCTTAGTTCGGGGAATAAGAACAGATACGCAGTATTTT. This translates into CASSLVRGIRTDTQYF.

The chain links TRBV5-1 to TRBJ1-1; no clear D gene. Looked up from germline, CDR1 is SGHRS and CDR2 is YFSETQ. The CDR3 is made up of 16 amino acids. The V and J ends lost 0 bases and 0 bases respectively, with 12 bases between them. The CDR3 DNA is TGCGCCAGCAGCTTGGGTCCCGCCACGGTGAACACTGAAGCTTTCTTT. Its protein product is CASSLGPATVNTEAFF.

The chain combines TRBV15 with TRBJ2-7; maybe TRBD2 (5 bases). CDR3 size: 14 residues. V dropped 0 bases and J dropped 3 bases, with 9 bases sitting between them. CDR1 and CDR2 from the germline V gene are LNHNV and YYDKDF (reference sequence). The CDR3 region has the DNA TGTGCCACCAGCAGAGATCGAGGGATCTACGAGCAGTACTTC. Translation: CATSRDRGIYEQYF.

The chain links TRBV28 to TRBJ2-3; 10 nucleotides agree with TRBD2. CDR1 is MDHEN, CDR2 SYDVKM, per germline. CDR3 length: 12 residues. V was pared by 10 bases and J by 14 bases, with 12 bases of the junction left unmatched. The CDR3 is CATGTSDPEWYF. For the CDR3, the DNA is TGTGCCACCGGGACTAGCGACCCGGAGTGGTATTTT.

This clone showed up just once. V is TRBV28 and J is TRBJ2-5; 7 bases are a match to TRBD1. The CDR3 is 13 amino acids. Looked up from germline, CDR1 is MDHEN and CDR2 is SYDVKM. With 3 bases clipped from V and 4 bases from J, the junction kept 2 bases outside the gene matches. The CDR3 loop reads CASSLRGPETQYF. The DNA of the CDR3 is TGTGCCAGCAGTTTGAGGGGGCCAGAGACCCAGTACTTC.

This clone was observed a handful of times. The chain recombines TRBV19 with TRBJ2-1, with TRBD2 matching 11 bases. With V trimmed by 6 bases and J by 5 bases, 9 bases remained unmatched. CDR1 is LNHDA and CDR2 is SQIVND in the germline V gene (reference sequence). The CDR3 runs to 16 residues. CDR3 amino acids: CASRSRLAGTNNEQFF. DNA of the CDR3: TGTGCCAGTAGAAGTCGACTAGCGGGGACAAACAATGAGCAGTTCTTC.

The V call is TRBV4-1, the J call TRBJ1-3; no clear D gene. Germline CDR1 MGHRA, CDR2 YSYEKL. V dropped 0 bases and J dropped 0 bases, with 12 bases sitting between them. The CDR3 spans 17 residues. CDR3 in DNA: TGCGCCAGCAGCCAAGATCCGTTCACGAGCTCTGGAAACACCATATATTTT. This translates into CASSQDPFTSSGNTIYF.

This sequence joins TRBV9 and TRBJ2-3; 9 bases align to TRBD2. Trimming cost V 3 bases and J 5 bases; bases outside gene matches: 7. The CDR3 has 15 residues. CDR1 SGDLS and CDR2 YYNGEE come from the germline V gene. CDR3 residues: CASSARDSGRDTQYF. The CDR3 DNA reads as TGTGCCAGCAGCGCGAGGGATAGCGGGAGAGATACGCAGTATTTT.

CDR3 coding DNA: TGTGCCAGCAGCTTGACAGGTGAGCAGTTCTTC. It specifies CASSLTGEQFF. This chain links TRBV5-4 with TRBJ2-1; TRBD1 might be the D (5 bases). The V end was cut by 1 base, the J end by 9 bases, with 5 bases between. From germline, CDR1 is SGHNT and CDR2 YYREEE (reference sequence). The CDR3 is 11 residues long.

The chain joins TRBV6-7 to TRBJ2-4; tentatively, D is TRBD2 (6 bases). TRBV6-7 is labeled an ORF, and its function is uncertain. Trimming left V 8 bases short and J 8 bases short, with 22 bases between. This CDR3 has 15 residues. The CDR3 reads CASRMSVGEDYIQYF. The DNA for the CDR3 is TGTGCCAGCCGAATGTCGGTCGGGGAGGATTACATTCAGTACTTC.

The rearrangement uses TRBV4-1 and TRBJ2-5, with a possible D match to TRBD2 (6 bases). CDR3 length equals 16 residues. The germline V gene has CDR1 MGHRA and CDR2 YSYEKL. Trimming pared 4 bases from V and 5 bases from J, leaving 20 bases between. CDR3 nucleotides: TGCGCCAGCAGCCGCCGAACCCGTGGAGGGGACGAGACCCAGTACTTC. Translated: CASSRRTRGGDETQYF.

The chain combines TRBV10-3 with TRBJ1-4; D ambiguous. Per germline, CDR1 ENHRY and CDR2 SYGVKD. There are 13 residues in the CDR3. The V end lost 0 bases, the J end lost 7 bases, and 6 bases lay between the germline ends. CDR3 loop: CAISESPIEKLFF. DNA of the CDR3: TGTGCCATCAGTGAGTCGCCTATTGAAAAACTGTTTTTT.

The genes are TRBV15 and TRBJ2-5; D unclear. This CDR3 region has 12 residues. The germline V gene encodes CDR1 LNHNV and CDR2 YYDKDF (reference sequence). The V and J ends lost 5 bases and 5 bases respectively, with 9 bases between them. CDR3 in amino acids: CATSRYWETQYF. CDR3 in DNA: TGTGCCACCAGCCGGTATTGGGAGACCCAGTACTTC.

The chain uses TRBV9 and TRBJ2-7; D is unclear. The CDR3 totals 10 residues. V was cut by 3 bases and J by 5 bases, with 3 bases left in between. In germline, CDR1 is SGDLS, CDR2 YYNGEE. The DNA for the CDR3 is TGTGCCAGCAGCGCTCACGAGCAGTACTTC. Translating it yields CASSAHEQYF.